These T cell receptor beta chains were read from a single sample in a study of blood T cell repertoires in COVID-19. Assay: immunoSEQ multiplex PCR; the TCRdb copy retains only in-frame clones and omits some. The table has about 120,000 clones, approximately 90% seen once. Material for sequencing was peripheral blood. The receptors derive from a human donor with active COVID-19. The donor label of this sample is uncertain. CDR3s include the opening cysteine and the closing phenylalanine or tryptophan. The D gene is left open where the match is weak. The size of a clone is reported for some rows only, either as once, few or many, or as a class for expanded clones.

j_call,clone_size,v_call,d_call,cdr3_aa,cdr3_nt
TRBJ1-2,-,TRBV19,-,CASSIATERNYGYTF,TGTGCCAGTAGTATAGCGACAGAACGAAACTATGGCTACACCTTC
TRBJ1-6,-,TRBV5-1,TRBD1,CASSADRGPANSPLHF,TGCGCCAGCAGTGCGGACAGGGGACCTGCTAATTCACCCCTCCACTTT
TRBJ2-7,-,TRBV12-5,-,CASGLGSGEEQYF,TGTGCTAGTGGTTTGGGAAGTGGGGAGGAGCAGTACTTC
TRBJ1-6,-,TRBV13,-,CASSQGTLSNSPLHF,TGTGCCAGCAGCCAAGGGACTTTGAGCAATTCACCCCTCCACTTT
TRBJ1-1,-,TRBV4-1,-,CASSQILGVRGSRYAEAFF,TGCGCCAGCAGCCAAATTTTGGGGGTCAGGGGATCCAGGTACGCTGAAGCTTTCTTT
TRBJ1-2,-,TRBV29-1,-,CSVVADSYGYTF,TGCAGCGTTGTAGCAGATAGCTATGGCTACACCTTC
TRBJ2-3,-,TRBV9,TRBD1,CASSRGDRGGSDTQYF,TGTGCCAGCAGCAGGGGGGACAGGGGTGGGTCAGATACGCAGTATTTT
TRBJ2-3,-,TRBV6-1,-,CASSDLQGPDTQYF,TGTGCCAGCAGTGATCTCCAGGGGCCAGATACGCAGTATTTT
TRBJ2-4,-,TRBV2,-,CASSFIPRGTYVKNIQYF,TGTGCCAGCAGTTTTATTCCTAGGGGGACCTATGTCAAAAACATTCAGTACTTC
TRBJ2-5,-,TRBV5-5,-,CASSFDVRGETQYF,TGTGCCAGCAGCTTTGATGTTAGGGGAGAGACCCAGTACTTC
TRBJ2-7,-,TRBV11-2,TRBD1,CASSWDRGYEQYF,TGTGCCAGCAGCTGGGACAGGGGTTACGAGCAGTACTTC
TRBJ2-5,-,TRBV7-2,TRBD1,CASSPGQGIQETQYF,TGTGCCAGCAGCCCGGGACAGGGAATTCAAGAGACCCAGTACTTC
TRBJ2-1,-,TRBV11-1,TRBD2,CASSKGRGGLYNEQFF,TGTGCCAGCAGCAAAGGCCGGGGGGGTCTCTACAATGAGCAGTTCTTC
TRBJ1-1,-,TRBV2,-,CASSVGREAFF,TGTGCCAGCAGTGTCGGCAGGGAAGCTTTCTTT
TRBJ1-1,-,TRBV18,TRBD1,CASSPRLDRDLGTEAFF,TGTGCCAGCTCACCACGGCTGGACAGGGACTTGGGCACTGAAGCTTTCTTT
TRBJ1-1,once,TRBV9,-,CASSGGHRPNTEAFF,TGTGCCAGCAGCGGTGGACACCGACCGAACACTGAAGCTTTCTTT
TRBJ2-7,-,TRBV7-9,-,CASRPQNSYEQYF,TGTGCCAGCAGACCACAGAACAGCTACGAGCAGTACTTC
TRBJ2-1,-,TRBV11-2,TRBD2,CASSLRRLAGEQFF,TGTGCCAGCAGCTTGAGACGGCTAGCGGGCGAGCAGTTCTTC
TRBJ1-6,once,TRBV19,TRBD1,CASSTGQGRTPLHF,TGTGCCAGTAGTACTGGACAGGGCAGAACACCCCTCCACTTT
TRBJ2-1,-,TRBV14,-,CASSLKYNEQFF,TGTGCCAGCAGCCTAAAATACAATGAGCAGTTCTTC
TRBJ2-3,-,TRBV19,TRBD1,CASRDRGTSTDTQYF,TGTGCCAGCCGGGACAGAGGCACCAGCACAGATACGCAGTATTTT
TRBJ2-1,once,TRBV18,TRBD1,CASSPPARRTGGASSYNEQFF,TGTGCCAGCTCACCCCCCGCCCGCCGGACAGGGGGCGCGAGCTCCTACAATGAGCAGTTCTTC
TRBJ2-4,few,TRBV20-1,TRBD2,CSASTSGGLKNIQYF,TGCAGTGCTAGTACTAGCGGGGGATTAAAAAACATTCAGTACTTC
TRBJ2-2,-,TRBV18,-,CASSPPGIPNTGELFF,TGTGCCAGCTCACCGCCAGGGATCCCAAACACCGGGGAGCTGTTTTTT
TRBJ2-2,-,TRBV5-1,TRBD2,CASTSSGGKTGELFF,TGCGCCAGCACCAGTAGCGGGGGCAAAACCGGGGAGCTGTTTTTT
TRBJ2-2,-,TRBV7-9,TRBD1,CASSLYRGDGELFF,TGTGCCAGCAGCTTATACAGGGGTGACGGGGAGCTGTTTTTT
TRBJ1-1,-,TRBV7-9,-,CASSLAGGQNTEAFF,TGTGCCAGCAGCTTAGCCGGGGGGCAGAACACTGAAGCTTTCTTT
TRBJ1-6,-,TRBV15,-,CATSREGQANSPLHF,TGTGCCACCAGCAGAGAAGGACAAGCTAATTCACCCCTCCACTTT
TRBJ1-5,-,TRBV25-1,TRBD1,CASSESTGLGGNQPQHF,TGTGCCAGCAGTGAATCGACAGGGCTGGGGGGCAATCAGCCCCAGCATTTT
TRBJ2-1,-,TRBV10-3,TRBD2,CAIRDGGDSEQFF,TGTGCCATAAGGGACGGGGGGGATAGTGAGCAGTTCTTC
TRBJ1-5,-,TRBV7-2,-,CASSPQGYQPQHF,TGTGCCAGCAGCCCACAGGGTTATCAGCCCCAGCATTTT
TRBJ2-5,once,TRBV7-4,TRBD1,CASSIAGQGSQETQYF,TGTGCCAGCAGCATAGCGGGACAGGGGTCCCAAGAGACCCAGTACTTC
TRBJ1-5,few,TRBV19,TRBD1,CASRITGGNQPQHF,TGTGCCAGTAGGATCACAGGGGGAAATCAGCCCCAGCATTTT
TRBJ1-2,few,TRBV6-6,-,CASRQGNSYGYTF,TGTGCCAGCAGACAGGGAAACTCTTATGGCTACACCTTC
TRBJ1-3,-,TRBV6-1,-,CASSETLRGSYSGNTIYF,TGTGCCAGCAGTGAAACCCTTAGGGGCTCCTACTCTGGAAACACCATATATTTT
TRBJ1-2,-,TRBV10-3,TRBD1,CAISSGQGPKSYGYTF,TGTGCCATCAGTTCCGGACAGGGCCCAAAAAGCTATGGCTACACCTTC
TRBJ1-6,few,TRBV4-3,-,CASSQWRDNSPLHF,TGCGCCAGCAGCCAGTGGAGGGATAATTCACCCCTCCACTTT
TRBJ2-3,-,TRBV27,TRBD2,CASSDLAGGDTDTQYF,TGTGCCAGCAGTGACTTAGCGGGGGGGGACACAGATACGCAGTATTTT
TRBJ1-2,-,TRBV18,TRBD1,CASSSDRAYGYTF,TGTGCCAGCTCCTCGGACAGGGCTTATGGCTACACCTTC
TRBJ2-2,-,TRBV7-6,TRBD1,CASSFGTATLGELFF,TGTGCCAGCAGCTTTGGGACAGCAACTCTCGGGGAGCTGTTTTTT
TRBJ2-5,once,TRBV9,TRBD2,CASSVVGGAYGETQYF,TGTGCCAGCAGCGTAGTCGGGGGGGCCTACGGAGAGACCCAGTACTTC
TRBJ2-1,-,TRBV27,-,CASRGGVSGTGGTSGRDNEQFF,TGTGCCAGCAGGGGGGGGGTTTCCGGGACAGGGGGCACTAGCGGGAGAGACAATGAGCAGTTCTTC
TRBJ2-1,-,TRBV14,-,CASSPRGGGQYNEQFF,TGTGCCAGCAGCCCGAGGGGCGGGGGACAATACAATGAGCAGTTCTTC
TRBJ1-5,-,TRBV28,-,CASSLGFQPQHF,TGTGCCAGCAGTTTGGGCTTCCAGCCCCAGCATTTT